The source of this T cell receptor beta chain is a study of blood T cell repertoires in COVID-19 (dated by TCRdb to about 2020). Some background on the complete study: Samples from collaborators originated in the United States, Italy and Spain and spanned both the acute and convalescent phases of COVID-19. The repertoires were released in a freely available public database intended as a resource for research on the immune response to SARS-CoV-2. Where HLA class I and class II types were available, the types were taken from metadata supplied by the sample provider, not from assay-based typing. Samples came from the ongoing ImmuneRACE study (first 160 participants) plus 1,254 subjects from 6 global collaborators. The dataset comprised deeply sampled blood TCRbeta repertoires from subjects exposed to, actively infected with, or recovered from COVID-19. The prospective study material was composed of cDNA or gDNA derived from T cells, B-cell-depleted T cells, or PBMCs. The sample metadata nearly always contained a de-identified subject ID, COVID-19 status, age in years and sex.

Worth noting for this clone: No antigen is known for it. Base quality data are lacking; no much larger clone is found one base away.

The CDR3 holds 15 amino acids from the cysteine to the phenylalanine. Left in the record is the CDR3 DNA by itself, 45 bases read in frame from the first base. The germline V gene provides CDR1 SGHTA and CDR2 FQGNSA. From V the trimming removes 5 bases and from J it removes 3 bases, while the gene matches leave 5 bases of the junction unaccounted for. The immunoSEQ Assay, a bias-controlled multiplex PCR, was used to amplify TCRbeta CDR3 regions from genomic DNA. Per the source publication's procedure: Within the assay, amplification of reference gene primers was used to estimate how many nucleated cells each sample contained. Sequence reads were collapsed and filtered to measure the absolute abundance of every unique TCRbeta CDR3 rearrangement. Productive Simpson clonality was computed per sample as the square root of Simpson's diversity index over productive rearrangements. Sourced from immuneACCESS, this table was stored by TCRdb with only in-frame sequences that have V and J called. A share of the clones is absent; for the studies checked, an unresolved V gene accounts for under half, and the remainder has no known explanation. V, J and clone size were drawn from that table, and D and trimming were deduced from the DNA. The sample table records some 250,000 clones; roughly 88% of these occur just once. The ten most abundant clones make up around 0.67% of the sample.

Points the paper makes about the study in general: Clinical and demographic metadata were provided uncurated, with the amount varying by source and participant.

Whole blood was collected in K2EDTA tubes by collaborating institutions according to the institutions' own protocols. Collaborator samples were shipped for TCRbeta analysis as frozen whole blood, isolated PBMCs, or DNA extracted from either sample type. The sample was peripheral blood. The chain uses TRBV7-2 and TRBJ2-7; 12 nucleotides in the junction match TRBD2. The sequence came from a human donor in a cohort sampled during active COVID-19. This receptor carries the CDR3 CASSHGLAGRYEQYF. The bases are TGTGCCAGCAGCCACGGACTAGCGGGGCGCTACGAGCAGTACTTC.